This T cell receptor (beta chain) was observed in a study of T cell responses to AZD1222 COVID-19 vaccine (dated by TCRdb to about 2021). Notes on the research overall: Because spike-specific TCR depth and breadth did not differ between the two schedules, AZD1222 recipients who got a second dose at roughly 4 weeks were pooled with those who got a second dose at roughly 12 weeks. TCR sequencing was performed for more than 230 trial participants, of whom 200 to 210 were given two doses of AZD1222 and approximately 25 were given two doses of MenACWY control vaccine. Trial participants were enrolled by age into 18-55, 56-69 and 70-plus year subgroups, with 148, 28 and 57 TCR-sequenced participants respectively. Broad study findings and their caveats: Participants were mostly white British, with more females than males. The authors suggested clonal diversity may have been underestimated. In the small 56-69-year group, the increase in depth fell short of significance, most likely because of low power. Only a handful of AZD1222 recipients were SARS-CoV-2 seropositive at baseline, limiting conclusions about previously exposed vaccinees. The whole spike protein was spanned by vaccine-associated CD4 TCRs, and dominant responses were seen in regions 160-218 and 743-854. After two AZD1222 doses, both the breadth and the depth of spike-specific TCRs were significantly higher than at day 0 and than in MenACWY recipients. No day 14 peak-response samples were available, so repertoires were characterized only after the peak T cell response. Reportedly, close to half of the unique spike-specific TCRs recognized epitopes lying outside the regions that are mutated in the B.1.351 and B.1.1.7 variants.

The CDR3 regions of human TCRbeta chains were subjected to immunosequencing. The study's own analysis went as follows. Repertoire TCRs were matched against a reference library of SARS-CoV-2-specific TCRs generated with the MIRA antigen-specificity platform. Breadth meant the fraction of unique TCRs that were SARS-CoV-2-associated, whereas depth meant the fraction of total T cells that were SARS-CoV-2-associated. Using the MIRA data, each spike-specific TCR was assigned both to the spike region to which the TCR was reactive and to a CD4 or CD8 class. Log10-transformed breadth and depth values were compared by one-way ANOVA with Sidak's multiple comparisons tests. TCRdb stores this immuneACCESS table with in-frame sequences only. Part of the clones is absent; in the studies checked, under half of the shortfall reflects unresolved V genes, and no reason is known for the rest. The V and J calls and clone size are taken from that table; D and trimming were inferred from the DNA. This sample holds around 160,000 clones; around 88% were observed only once. About 15% of the sample is in the top ten clones.

Including cysteine and phenylalanine, the CDR3 has 15 amino acids. The CDR3 DNA has 45 bases and is translated from base 1. CDR1 and CDR2 were assigned from the germline V gene as SGHTA and FQGTGA. The junction shows trimming of 5 bases on V and 3 bases on J, plus 16 bases between the germline ends. The time point label on this specimen signifies: baseline before first vaccination. Samples from vaccinated people were obtained from the UK trials COV001 and COV002, which included a single-blind randomized controlled phase 2/3 trial of AZD1222 (ChAdOx1 nCoV-19) in healthy adults. Trial participant PBMC samples were collected at day 0 and day 28 after the second dose for TCRbeta chain sequencing. Notes on this clone: It lacks a known antigen. Base qualities are missing; no much larger clone stands one base away.

This receptor was identified in an adult in good health. The sequence joins TRBV7-3 to TRBJ1-2; the D gene lacks a confident call. Sequences were derived from peripheral blood, sampled on day 0 of AZD1222 vaccination. The DNA sequence is as follows: TGTGCCAGCAGCCCCCTCACCGACAAGTACTATGGCTACACCTTC. It specifies CASSPLTDKYYGYTF.